The clone carrying this T cell receptor (beta chain) showed up just a few times. This record belongs to a study of Graves' ophthalmopathy and Graves' hyperthyroidism. Using RNA transcripts, the TCR beta CDR3 regions were amplified. Following a first-round RT-PCR that used HTBI primers, a second-round multiplex PCR was carried out. TCRdb redid the calling of the multiplex PCR reads with MiXCR, one entry per CDR3 protein. There are 200,000 to 250,000 distinct CDR3 sequences in the sample; 20% to 25% occur only once, and roughly 39% lies in the top ten. The sample comprised peripheral blood. The clonotype was recovered from a woman between 45 and 65 years old with Graves' ophthalmopathy.

The CDR3 spells CAWSPHRQVSPLHF. In DNA form, the CDR3 reads TGTGCCTGGAGTCCACACAGACAGGTTTCACCCCTCCACTTT. V usage is TRBV30 and J usage is TRBJ1-6; tentatively, D is TRBD1 (6 bases). Germline CDR1 reads GTSNPN; CDR2 reads SVGIG (reference sequence). V lost 2 bases to trimming and J lost 9 bases, with 14 bases between them. The CDR3 extends over 14 amino acids.